This passage covers 13 T cell receptor beta chains from one sample sequenced in a study of cytomegalovirus exposure and HLA in healthy donors. The protocol was immunoSEQ multiplex PCR, while the TCRdb copy is restricted to in-frame clones and leaves out a portion. Among about 160,000 clones listed, less than 90% were seen once. Sequencing used PBMCs. The receptors come from a woman aged 25 to 39 in good health and CMV-seronegative.

The gene calls are TRBV28 and TRBJ1-1, with 9 bases lining up with TRBD1. The length of the CDR3 is 14 residues. Germline CDR1 MDHEN, CDR2 SYDVKM. V was pared by 6 bases and J by 3 bases, with 5 bases of the junction left unmatched. CDR3 protein: CASRRDRVDTEAFF. In nucleotides, the CDR3 is TGTGCCAGCAGACGGGACAGGGTTGACACTGAAGCTTTCTTT.

The genes are TRBV9 and TRBJ2-7; D call uncertain. Per germline, CDR1 SGDLS and CDR2 YYNGEE. The CDR3 is made up of 14 amino acids. The V and J ends lost 0 bases and 1 base respectively, with 8 bases between them. The CDR3 loop is CASSVGPNSYEQYF. DNA of the CDR3: TGTGCCAGCAGCGTAGGCCCTAATTCCTACGAGCAGTACTTC.

The chain combines TRBV4-3 with TRBJ1-2, with D perhaps matching TRBD1 (5 bases). V was cut by 4 bases and J by 3 bases, with 15 bases left in between. Germline lookup yields CDR1 LGHNA and CDR2 YSLEER. The CDR3 extends over 15 amino acids. CDR3 amino acids: CASSPGTSFDYGYTF. DNA of the CDR3: TGCGCCAGCAGCCCCGGGACGTCGTTTGACTATGGCTACACCTTC.

This clone was seen only a few times. J is TRBJ1-5 and V is TRBV5-5; perhaps TRBD1 as D (6 bases). This CDR3 is 15 amino acids long. V was pared by 1 base and J by 4 bases, with 12 bases between. CDR1 and CDR2 from the germline V gene are SGHKS and YYEKEE (reference sequence). The CDR3 DNA reads as TGTGCCAGCAGCTTGTTAGTCGGGACAAATCAGCCCCAGCATTTT. Protein product: CASSLLVGTNQPQHF.

The CDR3 is CASSQAVYYSGRDSYEQYF. As DNA, the CDR3 is TGCGCCAGCAGCCAAGCCGTATATTACAGCGGGAGGGATTCCTACGAGCAGTACTTC. The rearrangement uses TRBV4-3 and TRBJ2-7; 10 positions agree with TRBD2. From germline, CDR1 is LGHNA and CDR2 YSLEER. The CDR3 totals 19 residues. V shed 1 base and J 1 base; nucleotides not matched to a gene: 13.

The rearrangement uses TRBV5-1 and TRBJ2-1; possible D gene TRBD2, 7 bases. The CDR3 consists of 14 residues. Germline values: CDR1 SGHRS, CDR2 YFSETQ. V was pared by 3 bases and J by 7 bases, with 14 bases between. The CDR3 sequence: CASSSGGFGNEQFF. As DNA, the CDR3 is TGCGCCAGCAGCTCGGGGGGCTTCGGGAATGAGCAGTTCTTC.

The rearrangement joins TRBV27 to TRBJ2-7; TRBD2 matches 7 bases. The CDR3 is 15 amino acids. Germline V gene sequence: CDR1 MNHEY, CDR2 SMNVEV (reference sequence). J was trimmed by 5 bases and V by 4 bases; bases with no gene match: 11. CDR3 region: CASSSPQRGSHEQYF. The CDR3 DNA is TGTGCCAGCAGTTCCCCGCAGCGGGGAAGTCACGAGCAGTACTTC.

This chain uses TRBV28 with TRBJ2-1; a weak D match, TRBD2 (5 bases). CDR3 length: 15 amino acids. The V gene's germline CDR1 is MDHEN and CDR2 SYDVKM. Trimming took 6 bases from V and 0 from J, leaving 12 bases between them. The CDR3 reads CASSTSRASYNEQFF. The CDR3 nucleotides read TGTGCCAGCAGCACCTCGCGGGCCTCCTACAATGAGCAGTTCTTC.

The chain uses TRBV7-6 and TRBJ1-4; 7 bases are shared with TRBD1. CDR1 is SGHVS, CDR2 FNYEAQ, per germline. The V and J ends lost 1 base and 11 bases, in that order; junction bases with no gene match: 10. The CDR3 consists of 15 residues. The CDR3, as DNA: TGTGCCAGCAGCTTAGGGGCCTCTACAGGGGATAAACTGTTTTTT. Translation gives CASSLGASTGDKLFF.

This clone has only a few counts. This chain joins TRBV5-1 and TRBJ2-3; D unclear. CDR1 is SGHRS and CDR2 is YFSETQ in the germline V gene. CDR3 length: 12 residues. The ends were cut back, 2 bases at V and 4 bases at J, with 5 bases in the middle. CDR3 region: CASSFRPDTQYF. Written as DNA, the CDR3 is TGCGCCAGCAGCTTTCGCCCAGATACGCAGTATTTT.

The chain couples TRBV4-1 to TRBJ2-5; 8 nucleotides match TRBD1. The CDR3 sequence is 16 residues long. J lost 2 bases, V lost 0 bases, and 5 bases had no gene match. CDR1 MGHRA and CDR2 YSYEKL come from the germline V gene. CDR3 nucleotide sequence: TGCGCCAGCAGCCAAGAGTCGCGACAGGGGCAAGAGACCCAGTACTTC. It translates to CASSQESRQGQETQYF.

The CDR3 region is CASSIVQKANYGYTF. The CDR3 region has the DNA TGTGCCAGTAGTATAGTACAGAAAGCTAACTATGGCTACACCTTC. The chain combines TRBV19 with TRBJ1-2; D is unclear. Trimming took 1 base from V and 0 from J, leaving 9 bases between them. This CDR3 has 15 residues. The germline V gene has CDR1 LNHDA and CDR2 SQIVND (reference sequence).

The chain has TRBV20-1 and TRBJ2-3, with D unclear. Germline loops: CDR1 DFQATT, CDR2 SNEGSKA (reference sequence). V lost 6 bases, J lost 4 bases, and 8 bases lay in between. CDR3 length: 11 residues. CDR3 protein: CSARHSDTQYF. The DNA of the CDR3 is TGCAGTGCCCGACACTCAGATACGCAGTATTTT.